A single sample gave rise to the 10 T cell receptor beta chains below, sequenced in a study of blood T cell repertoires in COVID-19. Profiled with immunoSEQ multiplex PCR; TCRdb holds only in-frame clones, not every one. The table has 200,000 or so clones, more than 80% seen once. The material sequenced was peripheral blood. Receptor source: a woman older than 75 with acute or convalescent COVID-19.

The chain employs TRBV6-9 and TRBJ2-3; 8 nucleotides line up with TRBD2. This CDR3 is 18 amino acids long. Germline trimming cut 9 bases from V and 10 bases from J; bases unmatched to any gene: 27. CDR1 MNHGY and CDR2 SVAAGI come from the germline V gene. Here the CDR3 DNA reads TGTGCCAGTCTTGTCGGGAGGGCCACGCTGTACGGCACAAATGCGCAGTATTTT. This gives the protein CASLVGRATLYGTNAQYF.

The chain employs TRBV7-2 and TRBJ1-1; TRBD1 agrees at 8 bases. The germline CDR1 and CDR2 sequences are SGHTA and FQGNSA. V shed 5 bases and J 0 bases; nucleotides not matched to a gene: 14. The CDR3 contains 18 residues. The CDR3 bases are TGTGCCAGCAGCCCTCGGGGCAGGGGGCTGGAGGTGAACACTGAAGCTTTCTTT. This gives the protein CASSPRGRGLEVNTEAFF.

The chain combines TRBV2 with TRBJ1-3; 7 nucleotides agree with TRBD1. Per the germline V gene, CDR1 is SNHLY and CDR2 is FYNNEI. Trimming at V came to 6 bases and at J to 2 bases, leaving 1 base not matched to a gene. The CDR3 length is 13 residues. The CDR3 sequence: CASSQGAGNTIYF. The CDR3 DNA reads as TGTGCCAGCAGCCAGGGGGCTGGAAACACCATATATTTT. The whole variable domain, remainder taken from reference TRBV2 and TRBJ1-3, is EPEVTQTPSHQVTQMGQEVILRCVPISNHLYFYWYRQILGQKVEFLVSFYNNEISEKSEIFDDQFSVERPDGSNFTLKIRSTKLEDSAMYFCASSQGAGNTIYFGEGSWLTVV.

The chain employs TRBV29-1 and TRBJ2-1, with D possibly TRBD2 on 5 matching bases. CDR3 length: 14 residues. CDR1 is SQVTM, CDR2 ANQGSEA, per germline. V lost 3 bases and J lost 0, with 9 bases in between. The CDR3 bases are TGCAGCGTTGACGGGGATAGCTCCTACAATGAGCAGTTCTTC. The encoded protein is CSVDGDSSYNEQFF.

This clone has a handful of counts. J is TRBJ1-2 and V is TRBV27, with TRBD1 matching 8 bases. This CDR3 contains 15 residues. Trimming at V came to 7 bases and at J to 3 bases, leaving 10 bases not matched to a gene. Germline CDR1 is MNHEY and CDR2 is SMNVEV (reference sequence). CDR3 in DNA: TGTGCCAGCACCGACCCCCCACAGGGGGACTATGGCTACACCTTC. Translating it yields CASTDPPQGDYGYTF.

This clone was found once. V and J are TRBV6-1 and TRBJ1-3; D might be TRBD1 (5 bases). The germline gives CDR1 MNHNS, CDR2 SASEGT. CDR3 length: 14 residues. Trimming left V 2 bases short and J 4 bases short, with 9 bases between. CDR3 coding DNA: TGTGCCAGCAGTGAACTCGGGGGAGGAAACACCATATATTTT. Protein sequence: CASSELGGGNTIYF.

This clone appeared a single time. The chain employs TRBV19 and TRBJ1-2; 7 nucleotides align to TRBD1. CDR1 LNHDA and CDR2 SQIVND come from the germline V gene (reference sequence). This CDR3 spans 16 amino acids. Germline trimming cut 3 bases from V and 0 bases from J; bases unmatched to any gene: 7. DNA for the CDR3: TGTGCCAGTAGTATGATTAGACAGGGAGCTAACTATGGCTACACCTTC. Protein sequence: CASSMIRQGANYGYTF. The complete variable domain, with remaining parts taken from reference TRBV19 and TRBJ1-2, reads DGGITQSPKYLFRKEGQNVTLSCEQNLNHDAMYWYRQDPGQGLRLIYYSQIVNDFQKGDIAEGYSVSREKKESFPLTVTSAQKNPTAFYLCASSMIRQGANYGYTFGSGTRLTVV.

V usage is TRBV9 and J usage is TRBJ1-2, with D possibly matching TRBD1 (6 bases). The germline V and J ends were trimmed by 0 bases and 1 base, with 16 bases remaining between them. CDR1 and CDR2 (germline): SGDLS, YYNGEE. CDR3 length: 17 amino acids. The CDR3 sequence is CASSVDGDRNINYGYTF. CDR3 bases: TGTGCCAGCAGCGTAGACGGAGACAGGAATATTAACTATGGCTACACCTTC.

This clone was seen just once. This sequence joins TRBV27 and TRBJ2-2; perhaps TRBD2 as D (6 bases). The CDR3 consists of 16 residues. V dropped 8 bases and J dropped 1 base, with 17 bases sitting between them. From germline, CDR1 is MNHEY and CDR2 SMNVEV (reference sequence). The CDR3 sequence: CASSRGGTVNTGELFF. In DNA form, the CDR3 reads TGTGCCAGCTCTAGGGGCGGGACCGTGAACACCGGGGAGCTGTTTTTT.

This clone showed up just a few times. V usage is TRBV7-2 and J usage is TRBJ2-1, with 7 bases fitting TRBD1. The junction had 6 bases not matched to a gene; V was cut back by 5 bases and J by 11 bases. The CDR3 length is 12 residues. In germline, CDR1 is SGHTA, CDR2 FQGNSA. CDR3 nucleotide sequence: TGTGCCAGCAGCGCCACAGGGGTACAGCAGTTCTTC. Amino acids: CASSATGVQQFF.